The 8 T cell receptor beta chains in this list originate from one sample, sequenced in a study of cytomegalovirus exposure and HLA in healthy donors. Repertoires were generated with immunoSEQ multiplex PCR, while TCRdb's copy carries only in-frame clones and drops some. The sample lists hundreds of thousands of clones, 83% seen once, with roughly 5.5% in the top ten. The sequencing sample was made of PBMCs. Source of these receptors: a young woman in good health and CMV-seronegative.

The chain has TRBV7-6 and TRBJ1-6; 7 bases align to TRBD1. This CDR3 has 13 residues. Germline CDR1 is SGHVS and CDR2 is FNYEAQ. Trimming cost V 5 bases and J 7 bases; bases outside gene matches: 2. DNA of the CDR3: TGTGCCAGCAGCCGGGACAGAAATTCACCCCTCCACTTT. Residues: CASSRDRNSPLHF.

Points on this clone: Different DNA sequences within this sample yield the same CDR3. This chain uses TRBV6-6 with TRBJ1-2, with D uncertain. Trimming removed 0 bases at V and 2 bases at J, with 10 bases between. Germline V gene data show CDR1 as MNHNY and CDR2 as SVGAGI (reference sequence). The CDR3 is 15 residues long. CDR3 in DNA: TGTGCCAGCAGTTACTCCGGGCGAACAAACTATGGCTACACCTTC. Amino acids: CASSYSGRTNYGYTF.

The CDR3 coding sequence is TGCGCCAGCAGCCAAGATTTCGAGGTGTTAGCTAACTATGGCTACACCTTC. Its protein is CASSQDFEVLANYGYTF. The J gene is TRBJ1-2, the V gene TRBV4-1; D is ambiguous. The germline CDR1 and CDR2 sequences are MGHRA and YSYEKL. The CDR3 has 17 amino acids. Trimming shortened V by 0 bases and J by 0 bases, and 14 bases separated the two germline ends.

This chain links TRBV14 with TRBJ2-7, with a possible D match to TRBD1 (5 bases). CDR1 is SGHDN, CDR2 FVKESK, per germline. This CDR3 contains 14 residues. V lost 3 bases and J lost 3, with 12 bases in between. The CDR3 DNA is TGTGCCAGCAGCCAGGGGCAGGAAAGCTACGAGCAGTACTTC. Its translation: CASSQGQESYEQYF.

V usage is TRBV11-2 and J usage is TRBJ2-7; 9 positions match TRBD1. V trimming: 5 bases; J trimming: 6 bases; junction bases outside the gene matches: 14. The CDR3 contains 16 residues. CDR1 and CDR2 (germline): SGHAT, FQNNGV. The chain's CDR3 is CASSVNLPGQGSEQYF. In DNA, the CDR3 is TGTGCCAGCAGCGTAAACCTGCCGGGACAGGGATCCGAGCAGTACTTC.

V and J are TRBV4-2 and TRBJ2-7; TRBD2 aligns across 7 bases. CDR3 length: 15 residues. The germline gives CDR1 LGHNA, CDR2 YNFKEQ. Losses at the gene ends were 0 bases for V and 4 bases for J; bases not matched to a gene: 6. Here the CDR3 reads CASSQDWGEGYEQYF. CDR3 bases: TGTGCCAGCAGCCAAGATTGGGGGGAGGGTTACGAGCAGTACTTC.

V usage is TRBV2 and J usage is TRBJ1-5; TRBD1 matches 7 bases. Germline assignment: CDR1 SNHLY and CDR2 FYNNEI. J was trimmed by 3 bases and V by 6 bases; bases with no gene match: 8. The CDR3 has 15 amino acids. CDR3 residues: CASSRDRAANQPQHF. The CDR3, as DNA: TGTGCCAGCAGCCGCGACAGGGCCGCCAATCAGCCCCAGCATTTT. Drawing the rest from reference TRBV2 and TRBJ1-5, the complete variable domain is EPEVTQTPSHQVTQMGQEVILRCVPISNHLYFYWYRQILGQKVEFLVSFYNNEISEKSEIFDDQFSVERPDGSNFTLKIRSTKLEDSAMYFCASSRDRAANQPQHFGDGTRLSIL.

The chain has TRBV18 and TRBJ1-6, with TRBD1 identical over 7 bases. CDR3 length: 16 residues. J was trimmed by 3 bases and V by 4 bases; bases with no gene match: 6. Germline V CDR1 and CDR2: KGHSH, LQKENI. This CDR3 is CASSLEQGSYNSPLHF. The CDR3 coding sequence is TGTGCCAGCTCACTCGAACAGGGGAGCTATAATTCACCCCTCCACTTT. Supplemented by reference TRBV18 and TRBJ1-6, the full variable domain reads NAGVMQNPRHLVRRRGQEARLRCSPMKGHSHVYWYRQLPEEGLKFMVYLQKENIIDESGMPKERFSAEFPKEGPSILRIQQVVRGDSAAYFCASSLEQGSYNSPLHFGNGTRLTVT.